This TCR beta chain comes out of a study of blood T cell repertoires in COVID-19. Study summary: Donors in the United States, Italy and Spain gave samples during acute or convalescent COVID-19. The cDNA or gDNA used as material had been derived from T cells, B-cell-depleted T cells, or PBMCs.

Repertoires were generated with immunoSEQ multiplex PCR, while TCRdb's copy carries only in-frame clones and drops some. The sample records approximately 170,000 clones, around four fifths being singletons. This TCR was sampled from an older woman who had recovered from COVID-19. Sequenced material: peripheral blood.

The chain's CDR3 is CASSLEGRQETQYF. Written as DNA, the CDR3 is TGTGCCAGCAGCCTTGAGGGCCGCCAAGAGACCCAGTACTTC. The V and J genes are TRBV11-3 and TRBJ2-5; TRBD2 might be the D (5 bases). The germline V and J ends were trimmed by 5 bases and 1 base, with 11 bases remaining between them. Germline loops: CDR1 SGHNT, CDR2 YENEEA. There are 14 residues in the CDR3.